Below are 5 T cell receptor beta chains sequenced from a single sample in a study of blood T cell repertoires in COVID-19. Produced via immunoSEQ multiplex PCR; TCRdb's table is partial and in-frame only. The data contain a few hundred thousand clones, about 85% of them seen just once; the ten biggest clones take up about 3%. Input material: PBMCs or T cells enriched from blood (not recorded which). Receptors originate from a woman aged 45-65 years who had recovered from COVID-19.

The rearrangement uses TRBV18 and TRBJ2-6; D is uncertain. V dropped 2 bases and J dropped 0 bases, with 11 bases sitting between them. The CDR3 sequence is 17 residues long. CDR1 is KGHSH, CDR2 LQKENI, per germline. CDR3 nucleotides: TGTGCCAGCTCACCAGTAAAACTAAGCTCTGGGGCCAACGTCCTGACTTTC. Its translation is CASSPVKLSSGANVLTF. The entire variable domain, with the rest obtained from reference TRBV18 and TRBJ2-6, is as follows: NAGVMQNPRHLVRRRGQEARLRCSPMKGHSHVYWYRQLPEEGLKFMVYLQKENIIDESGMPKERFSAEFPKEGPSILRIQQVVRGDSAAYFCASSPVKLSSGANVLTFGAGSRLTVL.

The chain has TRBV4-3 and TRBJ2-7; 7 bases match TRBD1. This CDR3 spans 16 amino acids. Per germline, CDR1 LGHNA and CDR2 YSLEER. The junction had 8 bases not matched to a gene; V was cut back by 1 base and J by 2 bases. CDR3 region: CASSQAGNRGTYEQYF. The DNA for the CDR3 is TGCGCCAGCAGCCAAGCAGGAAACAGGGGAACCTACGAGCAGTACTTC.

The chain recombines TRBV6-5 with TRBJ1-1; D is possibly TRBD1 (6 bases). CDR1 is MNHEY and CDR2 is SVGAGI in the germline V gene. The CDR3 totals 14 residues. V was shortened by 6 bases and J by 4 bases, with 15 bases between the two germline ends. This CDR3 reads CASSWGRRGTEAFF. CDR3 DNA: TGTGCCAGCAGCTGGGGGCGGCGCGGCACTGAAGCTTTCTTT.

CDR3 amino acids: CASSRKNAGADTQYF. For the CDR3, the DNA is TGTGCCAGCAGCCGAAAGAACGCCGGAGCAGATACGCAGTATTTT. The rearrangement joins TRBV14 to TRBJ2-3; D unclear. Trimming stripped 4 bases from V and 4 bases from J, with 15 bases between. CDR1 is SGHDN, CDR2 FVKESK, per germline. This CDR3 region has 15 residues.

The V gene is TRBV5-5, the J gene TRBJ2-5; the match to TRBD1 covers 7 bases. This CDR3 has 16 residues. The germline gives CDR1 SGHKS, CDR2 YYEKEE (reference sequence). After removal of 4 bases from V and 5 bases from J, the junction contained 14 bases not matched to a gene. The CDR3 spells CASSEEPHRGTETQYF. The CDR3 region has the DNA TGTGCCAGCAGCGAAGAACCGCACAGGGGCACGGAGACCCAGTACTTC.